This T cell receptor beta chain comes out of a study of T cell responses to AZD1222 COVID-19 vaccine (dated by TCRdb to the early 2020s). Looking at the study overall: A total of approximately 230 trial participants underwent TCR sequencing, of whom about 200 received two doses of AZD1222 and about 26 received two doses of the MenACWY control vaccine. Trial participants were enrolled by age into 18-55, 56-69 and 70-plus year subgroups, with roughly 150, 30 and 60 TCR-sequenced participants respectively. The paper's findings and limits, for the study overall: The 56-69-year group was small, and its depth increase did not reach significance, likely because of low power. Because no day 14 peak-response samples were available, the repertoires could be characterized only after the peak T cell response. Conclusions about previously exposed vaccinees were limited because only six AZD1222 recipients were SARS-CoV-2 seropositive at baseline. After two AZD1222 doses, spike-specific TCR breadth and depth were significantly higher than at day 0 and than in MenACWY recipients. Reportedly, almost half of the unique spike-specific TCRs recognized epitopes lying outside the regions that are mutated in the B.1.351 and B.1.1.7 variants. The vaccine-associated CD4 TCRs covered the entire spike protein, and the dominant responses fell in regions 160-218 and 743-854. Participants were mostly white British, with more females than males. The authors suggested clonal diversity may have been underestimated.

This clone was picked up a small number of times. Its antigen has not been determined. Base-call qualities are not available, and no considerably larger clone is one nucleotide away. The time point label on this specimen signifies: about 28 days (+/-7) after the second vaccine dose. AZD1222 recipients with second doses at about 4 weeks or about 12 weeks were pooled, because spike-specific TCR depth and breadth did not differ between schedules. The vaccinee samples were drawn from two UK trials, COV001 and COV002, one of which was a single-blind randomized controlled phase 2/3 trial testing AZD1222 (ChAdOx1 nCoV-19) in healthy adults. For TCRbeta chain sequencing, PBMC samples were collected from trial participants at day 0 and at day 28 after the second dose. The CDR3 regions of human TCRbeta chains were subjected to immunosequencing. The paper's processing steps were these. TCRs in the repertoires were matched against a reference library of SARS-CoV-2-specific TCRs that had been generated with the MIRA antigen-specificity platform. Breadth was defined as the fraction of unique TCRs that were SARS-CoV-2-associated. Depth was defined as the fraction of total T cells that were SARS-CoV-2-associated. Using the MIRA data, every spike-specific TCR was mapped to the spike region that the TCR reacted to and assigned to either a CD4 or a CD8 class. Log10-transformed breadth and depth values were compared by one-way ANOVA with Sidak's multiple comparisons tests. TCRdb carries this immuneACCESS record with in-frame sequences only. Its versions omit some clonotypes, under half of them owing to an unresolved V gene in the studies checked, with the rest unexplained. The V and J calls and the clone size are those of that table, but D and trimming were determined from the DNA. The table for this sample lists more than 120,000 clones; around nine tenths of them were counted only once. The leading ten clones occupy under 2% of the sample.

The cysteine opens and the phenylalanine closes a CDR3 of 15 amino acids. Only the CDR3 part of the read is kept: 45 bases, read in frame from the first base. CDR1 is given as SGHRS and CDR2 as YFSETQ, both from the germline V gene. The trim is 1 base for V and 2 bases for J, with a gap of 13 bases between the germline ends. The V and J genes are TRBV5-1 and TRBJ2-7; the D gene cannot be resolved reliably. This TCR derives from an adult who received the AZD1222 COVID-19 vaccine. The sequences come from peripheral blood, collected 28 days after the second AZD1222 dose. The CDR3 region reads CASSLLSAATYEQYF. Here is the DNA: TGCGCCAGCAGCTTGTTGTCAGCCGCCACCTACGAGCAGTACTTC.